This TCR beta chain comes out of a study of OX40 agonist ivuxolimab in advanced cancers. Study-level results: On average, CD8+ T cells showed a greater number of expanded clones than CD4+.

With respect to this clone: Its target is unknown.

This CDR3 has 14 residues. The germline V gene has CDR1 SEHNR and CDR2 FQNEAQ (reference sequence). The ends were cut back, 5 bases at V and 6 bases at J, with 16 bases in the middle. TCRdb's table, derived via immunoSEQ multiplex PCR, lists solely in-frame clones and lacks some. In the table there are nearly 80,000 clones, approximately 94% of which are singletons. V is TRBV7-9 and J is TRBJ1-2; no clear D. Sequenced material: CD4+ or CD8+ T cells sorted from blood, taken in a trial of the OX40 agonist ivuxolimab. This clonotype was obtained from an adult with an advanced solid tumor such as melanoma, head and neck, liver or kidney cancer. CDR3 in DNA: TGTGCCAGCAGCACCCCGGGTAGTTACGATGGCTACACCTTC. Translated, it gives CASSTPGSYDGYTF.